This T cell receptor beta chain was identified during a study of cytomegalovirus exposure and HLA in healthy donors. In this sample, this clone turned up once. The germline CDR1 and CDR2 sequences are MDHEN and SYDVKM. J gave up 2 bases and V 8 bases, and 5 bases lay outside the gene matches. CDR3 length: 13 residues. PCR amplification relied on 60 Vbeta primers (plus 13 Jbeta primers). Using immunoSEQ multiplex PCR, the repertoire was profiled, and TCRdb retains in-frame clones only, with some absent. The table has some 150,000 clones, roughly 87% seen once. The material sequenced was PBMCs. The chain recombines TRBV28 with TRBJ1-1; 7 bases match TRBD1. The receptor was derived from a woman in her twenties or thirties in good health and CMV-seronegative. CDR3 nucleotides: TGTGCCAGCGGCAGGGGGGTTAACACTGAAGCTTTCTTT. Amino acids: CASGRGVNTEAFF.